This entry is about one T cell receptor (beta chain). Produced via immunoSEQ multiplex PCR; TCRdb's table is partial and in-frame only. Of about 160,000 clones listed, 96% were seen once; the top ten hold approximately 0.93%. The V end lost 6 bases, the J end lost 6 bases, and 22 bases lay between the germline ends. This CDR3 spans 16 amino acids. Germline loops: CDR1 MGHDK, CDR2 SYGVNS. The source of the sample is a study of control samples from healthy donors and cancer patients. The clonotype was recovered from a woman in her twenties or thirties in good health. Sequenced sample: blood. The chain employs TRBV25-1 and TRBJ2-3; TRBD2 is a possible D gene (5 bases). The CDR3 nucleotides are TGTGCCAGCAGCGGGGTGGGCAGGCTGGGCCCGGATACGCAGTATTTT. It yields the protein CASSGVGRLGPDTQYF.